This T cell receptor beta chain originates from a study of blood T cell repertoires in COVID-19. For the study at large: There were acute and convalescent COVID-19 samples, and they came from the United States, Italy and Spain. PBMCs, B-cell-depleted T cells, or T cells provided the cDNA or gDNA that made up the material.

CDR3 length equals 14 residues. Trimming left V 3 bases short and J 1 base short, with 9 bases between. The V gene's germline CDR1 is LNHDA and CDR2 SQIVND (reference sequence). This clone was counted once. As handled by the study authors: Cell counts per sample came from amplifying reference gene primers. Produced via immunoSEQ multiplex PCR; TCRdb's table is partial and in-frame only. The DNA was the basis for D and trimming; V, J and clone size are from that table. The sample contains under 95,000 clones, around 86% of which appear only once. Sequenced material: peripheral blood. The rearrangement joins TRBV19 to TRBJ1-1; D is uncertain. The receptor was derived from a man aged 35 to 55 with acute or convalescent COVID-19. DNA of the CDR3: TGTGCCAGTAGTATTGACACGCGGAACACTGAAGCTTTCTTT. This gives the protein CASSIDTRNTEAFF.